Detailed here is one T cell receptor beta chain. Its specificity is not known. The sample originates from a study of cytomegalovirus exposure and HLA in healthy donors. Germline V gene data show CDR1 as SGHTA and CDR2 as FQGTGA. The germline V and J ends were trimmed by 0 bases and 5 bases, with 9 bases remaining between them. This CDR3 region has 14 residues. Primers included in the PCR were 60 Vbeta and 13 Jbeta primers. TCRdb's table, derived via immunoSEQ multiplex PCR, lists solely in-frame clones and lacks some. The sample holds about 140,000 clones; over 60% are singletons and the top ten take roughly 1.2%. Study conclusions and caveats: For most subjects, TCR beta sequences were reported to predict HLA-A and HLA-B alleles with accuracy.

This receptor was taken from a male donor in good health and CMV-seropositive. The sequenced sample was PBMCs. The chain is built from TRBV7-3 and TRBJ2-3, with D unresolved. CDR3 residues: CASSLTHSGDTQYF. CDR3 coding DNA: TGTGCCAGCAGCTTAACCCACTCGGGAGATACGCAGTATTTT. Drawing the rest from reference TRBV7-3 and TRBJ2-3, the complete variable domain is GAGVSQTPSNKVTEKGKYVELRCDPISGHTALYWYRQSLGQGPEFLIYFQGTGAADDSGLPNDRFFAVRPEGSVSTLKIQRTERGDSAVYLCASSLTHSGDTQYFGPGTRLTVL.